This entry features one TCR beta chain sequence. This clonotype was recorded at least ten times. Its antigen is still unknown. No quality values exist for individual bases; no much larger clone is one base distant. V is trimmed back by 5 bases and J by 2 bases, and the junction contains 11 bases that no gene match accounts for. Measured from the cysteine to the phenylalanine, the CDR3 is 16 residues long. Of all the DNA, just the CDR3 is kept, 48 bases in frame from base 1. Reading the germline V gene gives CDR1 SGHTA and CDR2 FQGNSA. This record comes from a study of CD8 T cells in ankylosing spondylitis (dated 2017 in TCRdb). Concerning the study at large: The study profiled T cell receptor beta repertoires in healthy donors and ankylosing spondylitis patients to find disease-linked TCR variants. The full study cohort comprised 25 ankylosing spondylitis patients and over 95 healthy donors. Peripheral blood was sampled, and synovial fluid was also collected from ankylosing spondylitis patients.

Sequencing was carried out with an Illumina HiSeq 2500. TCR beta libraries were prepared by quantitative 5'-RACE with molecular barcodes. The authors' analysis ran thus. To identify disease-linked TCR variants, a new computational method was used, one built on a probabilistic model of VDJ rearrangement. The raw public reads went through TCRdb reprocessing: fastp at Q25, MiXCR clone calling, in-frame beta chains kept. Under each unique CDR3 protein, matching rows form one entry showing the most common genes and DNA. These V and J calls derive from TCRdb rather than the authors' analysis. The sample table records under 85,000 distinct CDR3 sequences; about 5% of these occur just once. The top ten clones comprise over 2% of the sample. Broader findings and caveats from the paper: Significant enrichment of the disease-linked clones was reported in matched synovial fluid samples from ankylosing spondylitis patients. Some motif variants were previously reported in synovial fluid and blood of reactive arthritis patients, suggesting common disease-initiation mechanisms. The disease-linked clones showed a CD8+ phenotype and occurred at relatively low frequencies in peripheral blood. A TCR beta motif made up of seven or eight highly homologous amino acid variants appeared to be characteristic of blood from ankylosing spondylitis patients.

The chain uses TRBV7-2 and TRBJ2-7, and 8 bases in between align with TRBD2. This clonotype originated in a male donor with ankylosing spondylitis or in good health (not recorded which). Sequenced: blood, either unsorted or a sorted T cell fraction (not recorded which). The CDR3 corresponds to CASSRGGGTPAYEQYF. The nucleotide sequence reads TGTGCCAGCAGCCGGGGGGGGGGAACCCCCGCCTACGAGCAGTACTTC.